The text below deals with one TCR beta chain. This specimen belongs to a study of blood T cell repertoires in COVID-19. The repertoire was sequenced with immunoSEQ multiplex PCR; TCRdb's copy has only in-frame clones and lacks some. The sample carries some 410,000 clones, roughly 88% recorded once. CDR3 length: 16 amino acids. The V call is TRBV21-1, the J call TRBJ1-5; the table assigns TRBD1, which was not confirmed against the DNA. TRBV21-1 is designated a pseudogene. Source material: PBMCs or T cells enriched from blood (not recorded which). This receptor was identified in a woman between 25 and 40 years old with acute COVID-19. CDR3 bases: TGTGCCAGCAGCATGATCCCCCTGTGGGGGCATCAGCCCCAGCATTTT. Translation: CASSMIPLWGHQPQHF.